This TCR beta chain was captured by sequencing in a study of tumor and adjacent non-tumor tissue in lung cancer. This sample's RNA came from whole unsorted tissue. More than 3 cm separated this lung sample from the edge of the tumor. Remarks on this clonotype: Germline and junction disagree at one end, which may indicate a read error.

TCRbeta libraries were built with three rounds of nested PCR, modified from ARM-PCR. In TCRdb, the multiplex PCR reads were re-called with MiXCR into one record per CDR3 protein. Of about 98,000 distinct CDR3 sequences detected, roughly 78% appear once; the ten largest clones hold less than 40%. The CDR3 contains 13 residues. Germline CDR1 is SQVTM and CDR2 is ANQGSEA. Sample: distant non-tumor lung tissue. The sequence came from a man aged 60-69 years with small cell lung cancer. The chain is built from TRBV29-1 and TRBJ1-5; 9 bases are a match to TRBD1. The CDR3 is CSVVGTGNQLQHF. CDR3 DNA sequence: TGCAGCGTTGTAGGGACAGGGAACCAGCTCCAGCATTTT.